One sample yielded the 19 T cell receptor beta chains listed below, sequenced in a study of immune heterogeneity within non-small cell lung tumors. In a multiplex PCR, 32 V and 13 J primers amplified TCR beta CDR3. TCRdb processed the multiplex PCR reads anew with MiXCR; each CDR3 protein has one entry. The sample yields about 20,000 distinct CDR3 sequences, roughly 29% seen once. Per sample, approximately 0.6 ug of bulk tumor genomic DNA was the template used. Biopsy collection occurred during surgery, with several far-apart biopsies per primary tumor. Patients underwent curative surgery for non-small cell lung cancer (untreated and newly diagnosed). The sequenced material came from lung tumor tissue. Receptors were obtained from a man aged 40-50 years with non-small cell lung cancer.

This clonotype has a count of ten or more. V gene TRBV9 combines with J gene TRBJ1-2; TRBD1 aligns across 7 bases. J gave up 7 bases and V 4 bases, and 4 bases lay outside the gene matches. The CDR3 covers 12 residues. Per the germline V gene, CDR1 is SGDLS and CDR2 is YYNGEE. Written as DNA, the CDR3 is TGTGCCAGCAGCCCAGGGGGTTCTGGCTACACCTTC. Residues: CASSPGGSGYTF.

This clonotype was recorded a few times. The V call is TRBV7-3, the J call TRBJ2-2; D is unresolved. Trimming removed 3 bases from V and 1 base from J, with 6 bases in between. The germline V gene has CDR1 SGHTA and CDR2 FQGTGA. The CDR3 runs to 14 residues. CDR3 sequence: CASSLEGNTGELFF. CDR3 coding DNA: TGTGCCAGCAGCTTGGAAGGGAACACCGGGGAGCTGTTTTTT.

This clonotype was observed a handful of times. The CDR3 region has the DNA TGTGCCTGGAGTAAACAGGGGGGACCCAGCGAAAAACTGTTTTTT. As protein: CAWSKQGGPSEKLFF. This chain connects TRBV30 to TRBJ1-4, with 8 bases fitting TRBD1. CDR1 is GTSNPN, CDR2 SVGIG, per germline (reference sequence). The CDR3 has 15 residues. After removal of 2 bases from V and 8 bases from J, the junction contained 10 bases not matched to a gene.

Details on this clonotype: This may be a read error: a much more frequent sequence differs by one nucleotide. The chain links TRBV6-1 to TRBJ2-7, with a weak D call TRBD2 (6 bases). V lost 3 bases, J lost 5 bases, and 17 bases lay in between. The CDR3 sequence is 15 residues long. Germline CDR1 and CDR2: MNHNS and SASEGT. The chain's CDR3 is CASSDFPRGSDEQYF. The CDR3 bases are TGTGCCAGCAGTGACTTTCCTCGGGGGTCAGACGAGCAGTACTTC.

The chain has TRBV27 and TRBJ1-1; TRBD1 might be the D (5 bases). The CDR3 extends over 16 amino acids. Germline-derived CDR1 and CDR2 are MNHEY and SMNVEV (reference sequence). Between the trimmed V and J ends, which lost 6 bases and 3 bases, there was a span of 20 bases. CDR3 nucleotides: TGTGCCAGCAGCCCGGATCGTGTAGGGGTTTACACTGAAGCTTTCTTT. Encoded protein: CASSPDRVGVYTEAFF.

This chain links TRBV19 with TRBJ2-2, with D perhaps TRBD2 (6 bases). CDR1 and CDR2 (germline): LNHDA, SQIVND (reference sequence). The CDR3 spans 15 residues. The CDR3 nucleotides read TGTTCCTCTAAGGAGGGGCGGCTCTCCACCGGGGAGCTGTTTTTT. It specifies CSSKEGRLSTGELFF.

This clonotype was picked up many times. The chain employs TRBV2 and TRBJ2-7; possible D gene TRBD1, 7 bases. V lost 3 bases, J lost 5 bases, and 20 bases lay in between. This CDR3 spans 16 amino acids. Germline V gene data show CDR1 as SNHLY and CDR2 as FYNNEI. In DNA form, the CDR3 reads TGTGCCAGCAGTGATTCAGGAGGCAGGGGGAGGAACGAGCAGTACTTC. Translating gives CASSDSGGRGRNEQYF.

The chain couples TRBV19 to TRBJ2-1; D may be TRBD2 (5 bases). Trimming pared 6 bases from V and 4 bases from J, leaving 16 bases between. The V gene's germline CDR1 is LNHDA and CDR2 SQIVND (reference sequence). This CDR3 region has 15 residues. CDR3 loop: CASSSSSGAYNEQFF. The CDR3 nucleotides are TGTGCCAGTAGCTCGTCCAGCGGAGCTTACAATGAGCAGTTCTTC.

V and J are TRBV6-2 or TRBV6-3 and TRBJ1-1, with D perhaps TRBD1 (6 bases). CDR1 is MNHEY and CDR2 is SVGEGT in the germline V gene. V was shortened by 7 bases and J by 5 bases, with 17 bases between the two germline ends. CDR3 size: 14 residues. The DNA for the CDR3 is TGTGCCAGCATAGATGTACAGGGTCGAACTGAAGCTTTCTTT. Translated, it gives CASIDVQGRTEAFF.

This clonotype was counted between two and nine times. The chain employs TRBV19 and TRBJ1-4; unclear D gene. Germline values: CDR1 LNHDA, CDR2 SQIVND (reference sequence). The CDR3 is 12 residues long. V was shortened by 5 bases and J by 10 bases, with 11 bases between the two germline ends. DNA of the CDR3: TGTGCCAGTAGTGGGTCGGTCGGAAAACTGTTTTTT. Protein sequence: CASSGSVGKLFF.

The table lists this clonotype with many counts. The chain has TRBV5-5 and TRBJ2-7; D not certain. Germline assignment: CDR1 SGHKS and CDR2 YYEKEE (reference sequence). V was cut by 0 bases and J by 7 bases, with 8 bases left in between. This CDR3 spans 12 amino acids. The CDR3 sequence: CASSLGWHEQYF. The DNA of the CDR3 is TGTGCCAGCAGCTTGGGGTGGCATGAGCAGTACTTC.

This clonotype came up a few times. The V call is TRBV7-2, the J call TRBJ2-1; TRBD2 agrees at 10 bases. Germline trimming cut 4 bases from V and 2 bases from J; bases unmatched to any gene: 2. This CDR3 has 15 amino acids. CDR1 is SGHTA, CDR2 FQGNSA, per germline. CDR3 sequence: CASSSLAGAYNEQFF. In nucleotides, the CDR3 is TGTGCCAGCAGCTCTCTAGCGGGGGCCTACAATGAGCAGTTCTTC.

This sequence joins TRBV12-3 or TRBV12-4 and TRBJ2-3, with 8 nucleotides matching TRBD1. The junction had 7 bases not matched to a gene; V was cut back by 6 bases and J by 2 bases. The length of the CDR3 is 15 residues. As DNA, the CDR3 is TGTGCCAGCAGCAAGAGGACAGGGCCCACAGATACGCAGTATTTT. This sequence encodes CASSKRTGPTDTQYF.

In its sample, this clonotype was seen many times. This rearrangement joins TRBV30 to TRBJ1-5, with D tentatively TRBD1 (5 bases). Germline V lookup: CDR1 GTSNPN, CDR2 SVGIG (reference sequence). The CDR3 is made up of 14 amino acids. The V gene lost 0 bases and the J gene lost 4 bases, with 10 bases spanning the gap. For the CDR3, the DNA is TGTGCCTGGAGTGTAAGGACACCGAATCAGCCCCAGCATTTT. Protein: CAWSVRTPNQPQHF.

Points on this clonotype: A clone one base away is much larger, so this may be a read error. This CDR3 is CASRGGTGTHYGYIF. The CDR3, as DNA: TGTGCCAGCAGGGGAGGGACAGGGACCCACTATGGCTACATCTTC. The V and J genes are TRBV6-1 and TRBJ1-2; 9 bases line up with TRBD1. The CDR3 runs 15 residues. Germline V lookup: CDR1 MNHNS, CDR2 SASEGT.

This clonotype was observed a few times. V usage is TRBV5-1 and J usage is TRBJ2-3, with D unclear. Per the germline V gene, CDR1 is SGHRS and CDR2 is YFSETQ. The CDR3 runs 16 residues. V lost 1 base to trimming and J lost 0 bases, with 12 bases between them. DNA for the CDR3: TGCGCCAGCAGCTTGCTCCGGCACACCAGCACAGATACGCAGTATTTT. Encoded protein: CASSLLRHTSTDTQYF. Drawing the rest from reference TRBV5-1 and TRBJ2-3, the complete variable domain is KAGVTQTPRYLIKTRGQQVTLSCSPISGHRSVSWYQQTPGQGLQFLFEYFSETQRNKGNFPGRFSGRQFSNSRSEMNVSTLELGDSALYLCASSLLRHTSTDTQYFGPGTRLTVL.

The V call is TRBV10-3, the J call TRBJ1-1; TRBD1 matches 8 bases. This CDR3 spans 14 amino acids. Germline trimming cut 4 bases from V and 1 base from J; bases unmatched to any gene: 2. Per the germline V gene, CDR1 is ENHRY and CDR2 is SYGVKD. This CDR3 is CAISGGQGNTEAFF. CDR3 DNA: TGTGCCATCAGTGGAGGACAGGGGAACACTGAAGCTTTCTTT.

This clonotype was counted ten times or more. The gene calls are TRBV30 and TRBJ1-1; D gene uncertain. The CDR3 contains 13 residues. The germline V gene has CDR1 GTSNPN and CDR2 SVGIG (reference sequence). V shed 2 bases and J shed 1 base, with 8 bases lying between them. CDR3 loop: CAWSRQKNTEAFF. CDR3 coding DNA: TGTGCCTGGAGTCGCCAAAAGAACACTGAAGCTTTCTTT.

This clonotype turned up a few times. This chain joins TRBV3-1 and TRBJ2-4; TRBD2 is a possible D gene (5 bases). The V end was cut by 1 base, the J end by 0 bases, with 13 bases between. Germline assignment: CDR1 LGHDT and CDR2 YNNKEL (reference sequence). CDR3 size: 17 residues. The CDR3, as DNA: TGTGCCAGCAGCCAAGGGGAGACTGATCTAGCCAAAAACATTCAGTACTTC. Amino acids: CASSQGETDLAKNIQYF.